These 32 T cell receptor beta chains came from one sample sequenced in a study of blood T cell repertoires in COVID-19. The protocol was immunoSEQ multiplex PCR, while the TCRdb copy is restricted to in-frame clones and leaves out a portion. The table shows 75,000 or so clones, with 87% occurring only once. The sequenced sample was peripheral blood. Every receptor here comes from a woman older than 75 with active or convalescent COVID-19.

The chain recombines TRBV4-1 with TRBJ2-3; D may be TRBD2 (6 bases). The CDR3 loop spans 15 amino acids. Trimming took 4 bases from V and 0 from J, leaving 11 bases between them. CDR1 is MGHRA, CDR2 YSYEKL, per germline. Here the CDR3 reads CASSPRDFSTDTQYF. The CDR3, as DNA: TGCGCCAGCAGCCCCCGGGACTTTAGCACAGATACGCAGTATTTT.

This clone has a handful of counts. V and J are TRBV7-2 and TRBJ1-2; D not certain. Trimming left V 3 bases short and J 7 bases short, with 18 bases between. This CDR3 is built from 15 residues. The germline V gene encodes CDR1 SGHTA and CDR2 FQGNSA. The CDR3, as DNA: TGTGCCAGCAGCTTCCGACAATCCGGCCTCGGTGGCTACACCTTC. Translating it yields CASSFRQSGLGGYTF.

The chain has TRBV3-1 (or the pseudogene TRBV3-2) and TRBJ1-2; 8 positions agree with TRBD1. This CDR3 region has 14 residues. Trimming took 4 bases from V and 4 from J; bases not matched to a gene: 5. CDR1 is LGHDT and CDR2 is YNNKEL in the germline V gene (reference sequence). In DNA form, the CDR3 reads TGTGCCAGCAGCCCTGGACAGGGAGGCTATGGCTACACCTTC. Translating it yields CASSPGQGGYGYTF.

This chain links TRBV9 with TRBJ2-1; tentatively, D is TRBD2 (5 bases). This CDR3 region has 15 residues. Trimming took 2 bases from V and 3 from J, leaving 12 bases between them. Germline CDR1 reads SGDLS; CDR2 reads YYNGEE. The CDR3 sequence: CASSVYSGGYNEQFF. The CDR3 coding sequence is TGTGCCAGCAGCGTTTACAGCGGAGGCTACAATGAGCAGTTCTTC.

V and J are TRBV30 and TRBJ1-6, with D perhaps matching TRBD1 (5 bases). V lost 0 bases to trimming and J lost 9 bases, with 12 bases between them. There are 14 residues in the CDR3. Germline assignment: CDR1 GTSNPN and CDR2 SVGIG (reference sequence). The CDR3 is CAWSVAGRGSPLHF. The CDR3 DNA reads TGTGCCTGGAGTGTGGCAGGGAGGGGTTCACCCCTCCACTTT.

V usage is TRBV19 and J usage is TRBJ2-1, with D maybe TRBD1 (6 bases). V gave up 5 bases and J gave up 0 bases, with 11 bases separating them. This CDR3 has 15 amino acids. Germline V gene lookup returns CDR1 LNHDA and CDR2 SQIVND (reference sequence). The CDR3: CASSGQPSSYNEQFF. The CDR3 DNA reads TGTGCCAGTAGTGGACAGCCCAGCTCCTACAATGAGCAGTTCTTC.

This chain uses TRBV19 with TRBJ1-2; D not certain. The CDR3 sequence is 12 residues long. Germline values: CDR1 LNHDA, CDR2 SQIVND (reference sequence). Trimming cost V 7 bases and J 7 bases, with 13 bases left between them. CDR3 residues: CASNMARVGYTF. The CDR3 coding sequence is TGTGCCAGTAACATGGCGAGGGTTGGCTACACCTTC.

V gene TRBV27 combines with J gene TRBJ1-6; D is perhaps TRBD1 (6 bases). The CDR3 has 14 amino acids. The germline gives CDR1 MNHEY, CDR2 SMNVEV (reference sequence). Trimming shortened V by 6 bases and J by 10 bases, and 16 bases separated the two germline ends. The CDR3 coding sequence is TGTGCCAGCAGAATACCGGGACAAGGGTCACCCCTCCACTTT. Residues: CASRIPGQGSPLHF.

This clone was counted only a few times. The V call is TRBV6-1, the J call TRBJ1-2; D is ambiguous. Per the germline V gene, CDR1 is MNHNS and CDR2 is SASEGT. V dropped 1 base and J dropped 6 bases, with 9 bases sitting between them. The CDR3 runs 13 residues. The CDR3 spells CASSEVQVNGYTF. In DNA form, the CDR3 reads TGTGCCAGCAGTGAAGTGCAGGTGAATGGCTACACCTTC.

The chain employs TRBV7-2 and TRBJ2-1; TRBD2 matches 10 bases. The CDR3 is 15 residues long. The V gene end was trimmed by 8 bases and the J gene end by 6 bases; junction bases not matched to a gene: 10. Germline assignment: CDR1 SGHTA and CDR2 FQGNSA. The CDR3 DNA follows: TGTGCCAGCGTCCGAGAACCTAGCGGGAGCAATGAGCAGTTCTTC. Translated: CASVREPSGSNEQFF. Variable domain in full (rest from reference TRBV7-2 and TRBJ2-1): GAGVSQSPSNKVTEKGKDVELRCDPISGHTALYWYRQSLGQGLEFLIYFQGNSAPDKSGLPSDRFSAERTGGSVSTLTIQRTQQEDSAVYLCASVREPSGSNEQFFGPGTRLTVL.

This clone was recorded once. The chain joins TRBV7-9 to TRBJ2-1, with TRBD2 matching over 9 bases. In germline, CDR1 is SEHNR, CDR2 FQNEAQ (reference sequence). This CDR3 spans 14 amino acids. Unmatched junction bases numbered 3, after V lost 3 bases and J lost 6 bases. CDR3 coding DNA: TGTGCCAGCAGCTTCGCGGGGGGGCGCAATGAGCAGTTCTTC. This gives the protein CASSFAGGRNEQFF.

The V gene is TRBV30, the J gene TRBJ2-2; unclear D gene. In germline, CDR1 is GTSNPN, CDR2 SVGIG (reference sequence). The CDR3 contains 16 residues. Trimming stripped 0 bases from V and 6 bases from J, with 17 bases between. As DNA, the CDR3 is TGTGCCTGGAGTGTACCTCTGGCCTCCTCCCCCGGGGAGCTGTTTTTT. Protein: CAWSVPLASSPGELFF.

The rearrangement uses TRBV18 and TRBJ2-7, with 7 bases matching TRBD1. The CDR3 runs to 18 residues. CDR1 and CDR2 from the germline V gene are KGHSH and LQKENI. The junction had 18 bases not matched to a gene; V was cut back by 4 bases and J by 3 bases. CDR3 coding DNA: TGTGCCAGCTCACTGGCAGTGTCGACAGGGAACCGCCACTACGAGCAGTACTTC. Its protein product is CASSLAVSTGNRHYEQYF.

A single count supports this clone. The chain is built from TRBV28 and TRBJ2-2, with 7 bases identical to TRBD1. This CDR3 is built from 14 residues. J was trimmed by 4 bases and V by 6 bases; bases with no gene match: 5. The germline gives CDR1 MDHEN, CDR2 SYDVKM. CDR3 bases: TGTGCCAGCAGCCCTGACAGGGCCACCGGGGAGCTGTTTTTT. Encoded protein: CASSPDRATGELFF.

As for this clone: Additional DNA sequences in this sample encode the identical CDR3. The chain has TRBV20-1 and TRBJ2-7; perhaps TRBD2 as D (6 bases). Trimming took 3 bases from V and 5 from J, leaving 17 bases between them. The germline V gene encodes CDR1 DFQATT and CDR2 SNEGSKA (reference sequence). The CDR3 is 14 amino acids. In DNA, the CDR3 is TGCAGTGCTAGTTTCGGGACTGGTGGGGACGAGCAGTACTTC. Its protein is CSASFGTGGDEQYF.

V usage is TRBV27 and J usage is TRBJ2-2, with D possibly TRBD1 on 5 matching bases. The CDR3 has 15 amino acids. Between the trimmed V and J ends, which lost 4 bases and 1 base, there was a span of 10 bases. Germline V gene data show CDR1 as MNHEY and CDR2 as SMNVEV (reference sequence). The CDR3 sequence: CASSSRTKNTGELFF. Written as DNA, the CDR3 is TGTGCCAGCAGTTCCCGGACAAAGAACACCGGGGAGCTGTTTTTT.

This sequence joins TRBV5-1 and TRBJ2-5; TRBD1 might be the D (6 bases). The germline V and J ends were trimmed by 4 bases and 5 bases, with 12 bases remaining between them. The CDR3 is 13 residues long. CDR1 and CDR2 from the germline V gene are SGHRS and YFSETQ. The CDR3 here is CASSPQGTETQYF. CDR3 nucleotide sequence: TGCGCCAGCAGCCCACAGGGAACGGAGACCCAGTACTTC.

This chain joins TRBV15 and TRBJ1-6; 8 nucleotides align to TRBD1. V was clipped by 0 bases and J by 8 bases; unmatched bases: 6. The CDR3 covers 16 residues. The germline V gene has CDR1 LNHNV and CDR2 YYDKDF (reference sequence). The CDR3 nucleotides are TGTGCCACCAGCAGAGATCAGGCAGGGGGCTATTCACCCCTCCACTTT. It is translated as CATSRDQAGGYSPLHF.

The chain combines TRBV7-3 with TRBJ1-1; a possible D gene is TRBD1 (6 bases). Looked up from germline, CDR1 is SGHTA and CDR2 is FQGTGA. Trimming took off 5 bases at V and 3 bases at J, with 13 bases between the two ends. The CDR3 runs 14 residues. For the CDR3, the DNA is TGTGCCAGCAGCGAAACAGGGCCCGACACTGAAGCTTTCTTT. It translates to CASSETGPDTEAFF.

This chain joins TRBV6-5 and TRBJ1-6; 9 positions agree with TRBD1. This CDR3 has 15 amino acids. The junction had 8 bases not matched to a gene; V was cut back by 6 bases and J by 8 bases. From germline, CDR1 is MNHEY and CDR2 SVGAGI. In DNA form, the CDR3 reads TGTGCCAGCAGAACAGGGGGCTTGGGGGATTCACCCCTCCACTTT. It yields the protein CASRTGGLGDSPLHF.

The CDR3 nucleotides read TGTGCCAGCAGGTCAGGGAAAGAGACCCAGTACTTC. It specifies CASRSGKETQYF. This sequence joins TRBV28 and TRBJ2-5, with D possibly matching TRBD1 (5 bases). There are 12 residues in the CDR3. The V end lost 6 bases, the J end lost 3 bases, and 8 bases lay between the germline ends. Germline V CDR1 and CDR2: MDHEN, SYDVKM.

This rearrangement joins TRBV6-1 to TRBJ2-1, with unresolved D. V lost 1 base and J 5 bases, leaving 9 bases between the germline ends. The CDR3 runs 14 residues. Germline loops: CDR1 MNHNS, CDR2 SASEGT. CDR3 amino acids: CASSEVGLNNEQFF. The CDR3 DNA follows: TGTGCCAGCAGTGAAGTCGGTCTTAACAATGAGCAGTTCTTC.

This clone was recorded a few times. The chain recombines TRBV19 with TRBJ1-5; 11 nucleotides agree with TRBD1. Germline V gene data show CDR1 as LNHDA and CDR2 as SQIVND (reference sequence). Trimming at V came to 8 bases and at J to 5 bases, leaving 2 bases not matched to a gene. The CDR3 contains 13 residues. DNA for the CDR3: TGTGCCAGTGGGGACAGGGGGTATCAGCCCCAGCATTTT. Translation: CASGDRGYQPQHF.

In this sample, this clone turned up once. The chain combines TRBV10-3 with TRBJ1-2, with 9 nucleotides matching TRBD1. This CDR3 spans 14 amino acids. Per the germline V gene, CDR1 is ENHRY and CDR2 is SYGVKD. The V segment lost 3 bases and the J segment 8 bases; nucleotides outside the gene matches: 7. The CDR3 DNA is TGTGCCATCAGTGATGGGGGGACAGGGCGAGGCTACACCTTC. It codes for CAISDGGTGRGYTF.

This chain links TRBV5-4 with TRBJ2-5; 7 bases match TRBD1. V dropped 5 bases and J dropped 5; count of bases not matched to a gene: 6. Germline V gene sequence: CDR1 SGHNT, CDR2 YYREEE (reference sequence). The CDR3 sequence is 13 residues long. This CDR3 is CASSLQGSETQYF. The CDR3 nucleotides are TGTGCCAGCAGTTTACAGGGGTCGGAGACCCAGTACTTC.

V gene TRBV28 combines with J gene TRBJ1-1; 8 bases agree with TRBD1. Germline CDR1 MDHEN, CDR2 SYDVKM. The CDR3 covers 17 residues. The trim removed 3 bases at V and 5 bases at J, leaving 14 bases unmatched. The CDR3 DNA follows: TGTGCCAGCAGTTTCTACGGGAGGACAGGGCGGTTGACTGAAGCTTTCTTT. Translated, it gives CASSFYGRTGRLTEAFF.

J is TRBJ2-1 and V is TRBV24-1; 10 nucleotides match TRBD1. There are 17 residues in the CDR3. Germline values: CDR1 KGHDR, CDR2 SFDVKD. V was clipped by 4 bases and J by 3 bases; unmatched bases: 8. The CDR3 protein is CATSDPQDRGGYNEQFF. In nucleotides, the CDR3 is TGTGCCACCAGTGACCCCCAGGACAGGGGGGGCTACAATGAGCAGTTCTTC.

The chain carries TRBV6-5 and TRBJ2-7; D possibly corresponds to TRBD1 (6 bases). Germline V gene sequence: CDR1 MNHEY, CDR2 SVGAGI. The V gene lost 7 bases and the J gene lost 2 bases, with 15 bases spanning the gap. This CDR3 has 14 amino acids. The CDR3 here is CASKLTRGPYEQYF. CDR3 bases: TGTGCCAGCAAGTTAACCAGGGGACCCTACGAGCAGTACTTC.

This clone appeared a single time. The genes are TRBV9 and TRBJ2-7; 9 bases align to TRBD2. This CDR3 has 16 amino acids. The junction had 9 bases not matched to a gene; V was cut back by 0 bases and J by 5 bases. The germline CDR1 and CDR2 sequences are SGDLS and YYNGEE. CDR3 nucleotides: TGTGCCAGCAGCGTAGGGCTAGCGGGAAAGGTGCACGAGCAGTACTTC. Residues: CASSVGLAGKVHEQYF.

The chain recombines TRBV6-5 with TRBJ2-7; 8 nucleotides agree with TRBD1. The CDR3 consists of 14 residues. After removal of 5 bases from V and 5 bases from J, the junction contained 8 bases not matched to a gene. Per germline, CDR1 MNHEY and CDR2 SVGAGI. The CDR3 nucleotides read TGTGCCAGCAGTACCCGACAGGGGAGTCACGAGCAGTACTTC. It is translated as CASSTRQGSHEQYF.

This clone came up once. V usage is TRBV6-1 and J usage is TRBJ1-5; D unresolved. Between the trimmed V and J ends, which lost 2 bases and 0 bases, there was a span of 8 bases. The CDR3 is 15 residues long. The germline gives CDR1 MNHNS, CDR2 SASEGT. CDR3: CASSEFEGSNQPQHF. The CDR3 DNA reads as TGTGCCAGCAGTGAATTTGAGGGTAGCAATCAGCCCCAGCATTTT.

The chain couples TRBV6-5 to TRBJ1-5, with unresolved D. Germline loops: CDR1 MNHEY, CDR2 SVGAGI. CDR3 length: 13 residues. V was shortened by 2 bases and J by 6 bases, with 8 bases between the two germline ends. DNA for the CDR3: TGTGCCAGCAGTTACCATTATAGTCAGCCCCAGCATTTT. Protein product: CASSYHYSQPQHF.